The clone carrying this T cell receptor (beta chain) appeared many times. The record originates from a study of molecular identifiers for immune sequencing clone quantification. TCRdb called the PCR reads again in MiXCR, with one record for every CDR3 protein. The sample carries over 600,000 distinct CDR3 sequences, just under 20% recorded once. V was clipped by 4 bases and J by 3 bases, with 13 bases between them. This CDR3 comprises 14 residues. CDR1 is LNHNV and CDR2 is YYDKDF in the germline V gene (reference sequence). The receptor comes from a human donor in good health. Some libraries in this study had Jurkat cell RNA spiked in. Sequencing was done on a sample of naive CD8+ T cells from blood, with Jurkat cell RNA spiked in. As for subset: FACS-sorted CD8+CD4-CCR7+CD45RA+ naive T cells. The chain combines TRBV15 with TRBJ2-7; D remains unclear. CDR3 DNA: TGTGCCACCAGCAAGGAGAAGCTAGTCTACGAGCAGTACTTC. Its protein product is CATSKEKLVYEQYF.